This TCR beta chain was sequenced for a study of identical twins. Whole-study results and caveats: Within cord blood, abundant beta clonotypes carried fewer insertions, but memory repertoires showed no such trend. Conclusions were based on cross-sectional statistical analysis, without following the same donors.

TCRdb re-called the 5' RACE reads through MiXCR, storing one row per CDR3 protein. The repertoire holds 570,000 or so distinct CDR3 sequences, with nearly 10% as singletons. This clonotype was recorded many times. Antigen specificity is unknown. The CDR3 sequence is 14 residues long. V lost 6 bases to trimming and J lost 6 bases, with 18 bases between them. These same records also appear under a second study, on yellow fever vaccine responses in identical twins.

This chain connects TRBV12-3 or TRBV12-4 to TRBJ2-7, with D perhaps being TRBD1 or TRBD2 (5 bases each). Sequences were obtained from PBMCs. The sequence was collected from a woman in her late teens or twenties in good health. CDR3 amino acids: CASSSGPLRGEQYF. The CDR3 nucleotides are TGTGCCAGCAGCTCCGGGCCCCTGAGGGGCGAGCAGTACTTC.